This entry lists 29 T cell receptor beta chains sequenced from one sample in a study of read filtering for tumor transcriptome and immune sequencing. The library was built from about 370 ng RNA with molecular barcoded adaptors for alpha/delta and beta/gamma chains. Via MiXCR, TCRdb re-called the reads, giving one row per CDR3 protein. This sample has 30,000 to 45,000 distinct CDR3 sequences, with around an eighth found just once. The sample consisted of a population of CD138-negative cells sorted from bone marrow. Receptor source: a donor over 35 with multiple myeloma.

This clonotype has a handful of counts. A clone one base away is much larger, so this may be a read error. The rearrangement uses TRBV20-1 and TRBJ1-1; 11 bases line up with TRBD1. Germline loops: CDR1 DFQATT, CDR2 SNEGSKA (reference sequence). V was clipped by 6 bases and J by 6 bases; unmatched bases: 15. CDR3 length: 16 amino acids. CDR3 in DNA: TGCAGTGCGAAACCCACGGGACAGGGGGGAATGCCTGAAGCTTTCTTT. This translates into CSAKPTGQGGMPEAFF.

By its share, this clonotype is medium-sized. The genes are TRBV11-2 and TRBJ2-1, with D unclear. Trimming took off 3 bases at V and 2 bases at J, with 11 bases between the two ends. The CDR3 has 15 residues. The germline CDR1 and CDR2 sequences are SGHAT and FQNNGV. As DNA, the CDR3 is TGTGCCAGCAGCTTCGACGGTCTAACCTACAATGAGCAGTTCTTC. Translated, it gives CASSFDGLTYNEQFF.

This clonotype was seen a handful of times. One junction end disagrees with the germline gene, perhaps due to a read error. V gene TRBV5-1 combines with J gene TRBJ2-1, with 7 bases matching TRBD1. This CDR3 comprises 14 residues. The germline V gene encodes CDR1 SGHRS and CDR2 YFSETQ. This CDR3 reads CVSSPGQDHNEQFF. The CDR3 DNA sequence: TGCGTCAGCAGTCCCGGACAGGACCACAATGAGCAGTTCTTC.

The chain joins TRBV4-1 to TRBJ2-1, with TRBD2 matching over 7 bases. The CDR3 loop spans 18 amino acids. With 0 bases clipped from V and 0 bases from J, the junction kept 8 bases outside the gene matches. Germline V gives CDR1 MGHRA, CDR2 YSYEKL. The CDR3 nucleotides read TGCGCCAGCAGCCAAGAGGGGAGGGCGGGGAGCTCCTACAATGAGCAGTTCTTC. This encodes CASSQEGRAGSSYNEQFF.

This clonotype was recorded at least ten times. V and J are TRBV29-1 and TRBJ2-3, with TRBD2 matching over 13 bases. The trim removed 2 bases at V and 8 bases at J, leaving 4 bases unmatched. This CDR3 spans 14 amino acids. Looked up from germline, CDR1 is SQVTM and CDR2 is ANQGSEA. The CDR3 DNA follows: TGCAGCGTTGAAATACTAGCGGGAGGGGGTACGCAGTATTTT. Its protein is CSVEILAGGGTQYF.

There are many counts of this clonotype. The chain links TRBV5-1 to TRBJ2-7; D possibly corresponds to TRBD1 (6 bases). Germline CDR1 SGHRS, CDR2 YFSETQ. The CDR3 consists of 12 residues. V was shortened by 4 bases and J by 4 bases, with 9 bases between the two germline ends. Written as DNA, the CDR3 is TGCGCCAGCAGCGTAGGACAGTACGAGCAGTACTTC. Translating gives CASSVGQYEQYF.

In this sample, this clonotype turned up many times. The chain is built from TRBV7-2 and TRBJ1-4, with TRBD1 identical over 9 bases. CDR1 is SGHTA and CDR2 is FQGNSA in the germline V gene. V lost 5 bases and J lost 7; bases outside the gene matches: 5. This CDR3 has 14 amino acids. CDR3 in amino acids: CASSVQGAGEKLFF. The CDR3 bases are TGTGCCAGCAGCGTACAGGGGGCAGGTGAAAAACTGTTTTTT. Looking up the rest from reference TRBV7-2 and TRBJ1-4 gives the full variable domain: GAGVSQSPSNKVTEKGKDVELRCDPISGHTALYWYRQSLGQGLEFLIYFQGNSAPDKSGLPSDRFSAERTGGSVSTLTIQRTQQEDSAVYLCASSVQGAGEKLFFGSGTQLSVL.

This clonotype was counted many times. The chain uses TRBV7-9 and TRBJ2-3; 14 nucleotides match TRBD2. CDR1 SEHNR and CDR2 FQNEAQ come from the germline V gene (reference sequence). The CDR3 is 14 residues long. J gave up 9 bases and V 11 bases, and 10 bases lay outside the gene matches. CDR3 coding DNA: TGTGCCTACGGGGGACTAGCGGGGGAGCGCACGCAGTATTTT. This sequence encodes CAYGGLAGERTQYF.

This clonotype was recorded at least ten times. The J gene is TRBJ2-5, the V gene TRBV4-1; no clear D. CDR1 is MGHRA, CDR2 YSYEKL, per germline. V was cut by 6 bases and J by 4 bases, with 9 bases left in between. The CDR3 totals 12 residues. The CDR3 DNA sequence: TGCGCCAGCAGTATAAGGCCAGAGACCCAGTACTTC. It codes for CASSIRPETQYF.

The chain is built from TRBV5-1 and TRBJ2-7; TRBD2 matches 7 bases. The CDR3 runs to 15 residues. The germline V gene has CDR1 SGHRS and CDR2 YFSETQ. Trimming took 10 bases from V and 2 from J; bases not matched to a gene: 15. Here the CDR3 reads CAGKLVEAGTYEQYF. In nucleotides, the CDR3 is TGCGCCGGCAAATTGGTTGAAGCGGGGACCTACGAGCAGTACTTC.

Many counts were recorded for this clonotype. The chain uses TRBV11-3 and TRBJ2-5; D is perhaps TRBD2 (5 bases). CDR3 length equals 14 residues. Germline CDR1 reads SGHNT; CDR2 reads YENEEA. V was clipped by 5 bases and J by 5 bases, with 15 bases between them. As DNA, the CDR3 is TGTGCCAGCAGCCCTGAAGCGGTAGGGGAGACCCAGTACTTC. It specifies CASSPEAVGETQYF.

This chain uses TRBV28 with TRBJ2-7; D gene uncertain. The CDR3 totals 15 residues. The V end was cut by 1 base, the J end by 2 bases, with 12 bases between. Germline V gene sequence: CDR1 MDHEN, CDR2 SYDVKM. The CDR3 sequence is CASSLLGSTAYEQYF. Here the CDR3 DNA reads TGTGCCAGCAGTTTATTAGGGTCCACAGCCTACGAGCAGTACTTC.

This clonotype was seen ten or more times. One junction end does not reproduce the germline sequence, and a read error may be involved. The rearrangement links TRBV3-1 to TRBJ2-3, with D unclear. The germline V gene has CDR1 LGHDT and CDR2 YNNKEL (reference sequence). This CDR3 is built from 10 residues. DNA for the CDR3: TGTGCCAGCAGCCAATTTACTTGGTCTTTT. Protein sequence: CASSQFTWSF.

This chain uses TRBV20-1 with TRBJ2-7, with 9 bases matching TRBD2. After removal of 0 bases from V and 2 bases from J, the junction contained 8 bases not matched to a gene. Germline CDR1 and CDR2: DFQATT and SNEGSKA (reference sequence). This CDR3 spans 16 amino acids. CDR3 nucleotides: TGCAGTGCTAGAGACGCTAGGGCGGGAGGGCCCTACGAGCAGTACTTC. It yields the protein CSARDARAGGPYEQYF.

This clonotype has ten or more counts. The genes are TRBV5-1 and TRBJ1-1, with 7 positions matching TRBD1. The CDR3 covers 14 residues. Trimming at V came to 3 bases and at J to 3 bases, leaving 5 bases not matched to a gene. Germline assignment: CDR1 SGHRS and CDR2 YFSETQ. The CDR3 spells CASSSTTGDTEAFF. In nucleotides, the CDR3 is TGCGCCAGCAGCTCCACCACAGGGGACACTGAAGCTTTCTTT.

This clonotype was recorded at least ten times. The chain joins TRBV6-5 to TRBJ2-5, with a possible D match to TRBD1 (6 bases). Trimming shortened V by 0 bases and J by 5 bases, and 13 bases separated the two germline ends. The CDR3 length is 15 residues. Germline CDR1 MNHEY, CDR2 SVGAGI. In nucleotides, the CDR3 is TGTGCCAGCAGTTACTCGGGACACCCTGGGGAGACCCAGTACTTC. Translation: CASSYSGHPGETQYF.

This chain uses TRBV5-6 with TRBJ2-5; 9 nucleotides match TRBD2. Unmatched junction bases numbered 12, after V lost 4 bases and J lost 2 bases. The CDR3 loop spans 17 amino acids. Germline V gives CDR1 SGHDT, CDR2 YYEEEE. In nucleotides, the CDR3 is TGTGCCAGCAGCCGCGGAAATAGCGGGAGAATACAAGAGACCCAGTACTTC. It is translated as CASSRGNSGRIQETQYF.

This clonotype was seen many times. The chain couples TRBV18 to TRBJ1-4; 8 positions match TRBD1. Germline V gives CDR1 KGHSH, CDR2 LQKENI. CDR3 size: 15 residues. V was clipped by 3 bases and J by 7 bases; unmatched bases: 7. The CDR3 DNA is TGTGCCAGCTCACCGGACAGGGCGCAGAGTGAAAAACTGTTTTTT. Protein sequence: CASSPDRAQSEKLFF.

Many counts were recorded for this clonotype. The chain recombines TRBV4-1 with TRBJ1-1; no definite D call. The CDR3 length is 11 residues. V was pared by 3 bases and J by 11 bases, with 10 bases between. CDR1 is MGHRA, CDR2 YSYEKL, per germline. The DNA of the CDR3 is TGCGCCAGCAGCCATTTTAGAGGCGCTTTCTTT. It specifies CASSHFRGAFF.

This clonotype was seen a handful of times. This may stem from a read error, because a much larger clone lies one nucleotide away. The chain recombines TRBV28 with TRBJ1-4; D unclear. Germline CDR1 is MDHEN and CDR2 is SYDVKM. The CDR3 totals 14 residues. This CDR3 is CASRNPVGNEQLFF. In nucleotides, the CDR3 is TGTGCCAGCAGAAATCCCGTCGGTAATGAACAACTGTTTTTT.

This clonotype has ten or more counts. CDR3 bases: TGTGCCAGCAGTTGGCCGGGAGCTGCGGGGGAGCTGTTTTTT. This sequence encodes CASSWPGAAGELFF. The V call is TRBV12-3 or TRBV12-4, the J call TRBJ2-2; possible D gene TRBD2, 6 bases. This CDR3 region has 14 residues. The ends were cut back, 4 bases at V and 8 bases at J, with 14 bases in the middle.

Points on this clonotype: This may come from a read error, since a much larger clone is one base off. Given the absence of the conserved phenylalanine or tryptophan at the CDR3 end, a read error is likely. The rearrangement joins TRBV20-1 to TRBJ2-1; 12 positions match TRBD2. Germline CDR1 DFQATT, CDR2 SNEGSKA (reference sequence). The trim removed 3 bases at V and 4 bases at J, leaving 7 bases unmatched. CDR3 length: 16 residues. The CDR3 sequence is CSARVPGTSGYNEQFS. The DNA for the CDR3 is TGCAGTGCTAGGGTTCCGGGGACTAGCGGGTACAATGAGCAGTTCTCC.

This clonotype was counted many times. This rearrangement joins TRBV11-3 to TRBJ1-1; tentative D call: TRBD1 (6 bases). Trimming shortened V by 5 bases and J by 1 base, and 11 bases separated the two germline ends. Germline CDR1 and CDR2: SGHNT and YENEEA. CDR3 length: 14 residues. In DNA form, the CDR3 reads TGTGCCAGCAGCGGGTTGGGACAGAACACTGAAGCTTTCTTT. This codes for CASSGLGQNTEAFF.

This clonotype was observed a single time. V and J are TRBV20-1 and TRBJ2-7, with D perhaps TRBD2 (5 bases). The CDR3 extends over 14 amino acids. Germline V gene data show CDR1 as DFQATT and CDR2 as SNEGSKA (reference sequence). Trimming removed 5 bases from V and 0 bases from J, with 14 bases in between. The CDR3 coding sequence is TGCAGTGCTGGTACTTCTGGGAGCTCCTACGAGCAGTACTTC. Protein product: CSAGTSGSSYEQYF.

The CDR3, as DNA: TGTGCCAGCATACTCCAGGAGTACACTGAAGCTTTCTTT. It yields the protein CASILQEYTEAFF. The chain combines TRBV6-1 with TRBJ1-1, with D hard to call. This CDR3 comprises 13 residues. V lost 7 bases, J lost 3 bases, and 12 bases lay in between. The germline CDR1 and CDR2 sequences are MNHNS and SASEGT.

This clonotype was observed a handful of times. The chain is built from TRBV5-1 and TRBJ2-7; D is tentatively TRBD1 or TRBD2 (5 bases each). V was clipped by 6 bases and J by 2 bases, with 18 bases between them. The CDR3 length is 15 residues. CDR1 SGHRS and CDR2 YFSETQ come from the germline V gene. The CDR3 sequence is CASTFGGRGPYEQYF. The CDR3 DNA reads TGCGCCAGCACATTTGGGGGTCGTGGTCCCTACGAGCAGTACTTC.

A remark on this clonotype: Since a much larger clone is just one base distant, this may be a read error. The chain carries TRBV12-3 or TRBV12-4 and TRBJ2-1, with D hard to call. Between the trimmed V and J ends, which lost 4 bases and 9 bases, there was a span of 10 bases. The CDR3 has 12 amino acids. For the CDR3, the DNA is TGTGCCAGCAGTTCCCCAACACTTGAGCAGTTCTTC. Amino acids: CASSSPTLEQFF.

In its sample, this clonotype was seen many times. The CDR3 bases are TGCGCCAGCAGCTTGGGAGACAGGGGACAGCCCCAGCATTTT. Its translation is CASSLGDRGQPQHF. This rearrangement joins TRBV5-1 to TRBJ1-5; 8 positions match TRBD1. V was pared by 0 bases and J by 7 bases, with 3 bases of the junction left unmatched. Germline V gives CDR1 SGHRS, CDR2 YFSETQ. This CDR3 region has 14 residues.

This clonotype came up many times. The genes are TRBV20-1 and TRBJ2-5; TRBD2 matches 8 bases. The germline V gene encodes CDR1 DFQATT and CDR2 SNEGSKA (reference sequence). The junction had 9 bases not matched to a gene; V was cut back by 3 bases and J by 0 bases. The length of the CDR3 is 16 residues. The chain's CDR3 is CSASWLAGTDQETQYF. The CDR3 nucleotides read TGCAGTGCTAGCTGGTTAGCGGGAACGGACCAAGAGACCCAGTACTTC.